This T cell receptor beta chain was observed in a study of T cell responses to AZD1222 COVID-19 vaccine. The study's findings and limits: Seropositive AZD1222 recipients at baseline numbered only six or seven. Spike-specific TCRs gained breadth and depth after people received two AZD1222 doses. Reportedly, nearly half the spike-specific TCRs target unmutated variant regions. The donors showed a predominance of white British ancestry and of females, with possible underestimation of clonal diversity.

This clone was recorded only once. Its antigen is unknown. V gave up 5 bases and J gave up 8 bases, with 24 bases separating them. The CDR3 spans 16 residues. Germline CDR1 and CDR2: SGHTA and FQGNSA. Data came from immunoSEQ multiplex PCR; TCRdb stores just in-frame clones and leaves some out. Among about 150,000 clones listed, roughly 90% were seen once. V usage is TRBV7-2 and J usage is TRBJ1-2, with D uncertain. Sequenced material: peripheral blood, taken 28 days after the second AZD1222 dose. This sequence was found in an adult who received the AZD1222 COVID-19 vaccine. CDR3 sequence: CASSGREGLLIQGYTF. CDR3 nucleotides: TGTGCCAGCAGCGGCAGAGAGGGCCTACTTATTCAAGGCTACACCTTC.